What follows are 10 T cell receptor beta chains derived from one specimen sequenced in a study of T cell responses to AZD1222 COVID-19 vaccine (dated by TCRdb to about 2021). Taken with the paper, the label for time point translates to: about 28 days (+/-7) after the second vaccine dose. Receptors were amplified or captured by the immunoSEQ multiplex PCR assay. TCRdb took over this immuneACCESS table, retaining in-frame rearrangements with V and J assigned. Such tables are incomplete; in checked studies, under half of the missing clones stem from an unresolved V gene, and the remainder is unexplained. This sample is represented by 95,000 to 150,000 clones; around 84% of them were singletons. Of the sample, about 25% is held by the ten largest clones. The material sequenced was peripheral blood, taken 28 days after the second AZD1222 dose. The receptors were sampled from an adult who received the AZD1222 COVID-19 vaccine.

This sequence joins TRBV2 and TRBJ2-6, with D unresolved. V was cut by 3 bases and J by 2 bases, with 8 bases left in between. Germline V gene data show CDR1 as SNHLY and CDR2 as FYNNEI. The CDR3 runs 15 residues. The CDR3 DNA reads as TGTGCCAGCAGTGATTTAATCCCTGGGGCCAACGTCCTGACTTTC. This translates into CASSDLIPGANVLTF. The whole variable domain, filled in from reference TRBV2 and TRBJ2-6, reads EPEVTQTPSHQVTQMGQEVILRCVPISNHLYFYWYRQILGQKVEFLVSFYNNEISEKSEIFDDQFSVERPDGSNFTLKIRSTKLEDSAMYFCASSDLIPGANVLTFGAGSRLTVL.

This clone was observed a single time. One end of the junction does not line up with germline, which may come from a read error. The gene calls are TRBV7-2 and TRBJ2-5, with TRBD2 matching over 11 bases. The germline V gene has CDR1 SGHTA and CDR2 FQGNSA. This CDR3 region has 15 residues. The CDR3 region has the DNA TGTGCCAGCAGCCTAGCGGGGGGCCTCCAAGAGACCCAGTACTTC. Encoded protein: CASSLAGGLQETQYF.

This clone was found a few times. This rearrangement joins TRBV4-3 to TRBJ1-1, with 7 nucleotides matching TRBD1. The V segment lost 0 bases and the J segment 0 bases; nucleotides outside the gene matches: 4. This CDR3 is built from 16 residues. CDR1 and CDR2 (germline): LGHNA, YSLEER. The CDR3: CASSQETGQMNTEAFF. CDR3 coding DNA: TGCGCCAGCAGCCAAGAGACGGGACAGATGAACACTGAAGCTTTCTTT.

The J gene is TRBJ1-2, the V gene TRBV5-1; no reliable D call. Germline CDR1 and CDR2: SGHRS and YFSETQ. The V end was cut by 3 bases, the J end by 7 bases, with 16 bases between. The CDR3 has 14 residues. The CDR3 here is CASSSPPRTAGYTF. Written as DNA, the CDR3 is TGCGCCAGCAGCTCGCCCCCCCGGACCGCTGGCTACACCTTC.

V gene TRBV9 combines with J gene TRBJ1-6; D is ambiguous. The CDR3 loop spans 14 amino acids. V lost 0 bases to trimming and J lost 10 bases, with 11 bases between them. Germline CDR1 is SGDLS and CDR2 is YYNGEE. CDR3 loop: CASSVGPVGSPLHF. The CDR3 nucleotides read TGTGCCAGCAGCGTAGGACCGGTAGGGTCACCCCTCCACTTT.

The gene calls are TRBV6-2 or TRBV6-3 and TRBJ2-2; no clear D gene. This CDR3 region has 13 residues. With 2 bases removed from V and 1 base from J, the gap between germline ends came to 2 bases. Per germline, CDR1 MNHEY and CDR2 SVGEGT. CDR3 in amino acids: CASSYENTGELFF. As DNA, the CDR3 is TGTGCCAGCAGTTACGAGAACACCGGGGAGCTGTTTTTT.

This rearrangement joins TRBV5-5 to TRBJ2-3; weak D call: TRBD2 (7 bases). The CDR3 extends over 17 amino acids. Trimming stripped 2 bases from V and 0 bases from J, with 16 bases between. Germline-derived CDR1 and CDR2 are SGHKS and YYEKEE (reference sequence). The CDR3 protein is CASSFSGGLLSTDTQYF. CDR3 DNA: TGTGCCAGCAGCTTTTCCGGGGGGCTTCTTAGCACAGATACGCAGTATTTT.

The gene calls are TRBV6-6 and TRBJ1-2, with D tentatively TRBD1 (5 bases). The CDR3 covers 15 residues. CDR1 MNHNY and CDR2 SVGAGI come from the germline V gene (reference sequence). V lost 0 bases to trimming and J lost 3 bases, with 11 bases between them. This chain's CDR3 is CASSYSPDSHYGYTF. The CDR3 DNA sequence: TGTGCCAGCAGTTACTCCCCCGACAGTCACTATGGCTACACCTTC.

This clone was seen more than once but under ten times. The V and J genes are TRBV7-2 and TRBJ1-1; D is uncertain. Germline-derived CDR1 and CDR2 are SGHTA and FQGNSA. The V end was cut by 5 bases, the J end by 6 bases, with 16 bases between. The CDR3 has 14 residues. The CDR3 nucleotides read TGTGCCAGCAGCCTAGGAGGCAGTTCTGCTGAAGCTTTCTTT. It is translated as CASSLGGSSAEAFF. Full variable domain (missing parts from reference TRBV7-2 and TRBJ1-1): GAGVSQSPSNKVTEKGKDVELRCDPISGHTALYWYRQSLGQGLEFLIYFQGNSAPDKSGLPSDRFSAERTGGSVSTLTIQRTQQEDSAVYLCASSLGGSSAEAFFGQGTRLTVV.

The genes are TRBV6-5 and TRBJ1-4, with TRBD1 as a possible D gene (5 bases). V lost 8 bases to trimming and J lost 8 bases, with 12 bases between them. CDR1 and CDR2 from the germline V gene are MNHEY and SVGAGI. The CDR3 has 12 residues. CDR3 amino acids: CASRWGDEKLFF. CDR3 sequence (DNA): TGTGCCAGCCGATGGGGGGACGAAAAACTGTTTTTT.